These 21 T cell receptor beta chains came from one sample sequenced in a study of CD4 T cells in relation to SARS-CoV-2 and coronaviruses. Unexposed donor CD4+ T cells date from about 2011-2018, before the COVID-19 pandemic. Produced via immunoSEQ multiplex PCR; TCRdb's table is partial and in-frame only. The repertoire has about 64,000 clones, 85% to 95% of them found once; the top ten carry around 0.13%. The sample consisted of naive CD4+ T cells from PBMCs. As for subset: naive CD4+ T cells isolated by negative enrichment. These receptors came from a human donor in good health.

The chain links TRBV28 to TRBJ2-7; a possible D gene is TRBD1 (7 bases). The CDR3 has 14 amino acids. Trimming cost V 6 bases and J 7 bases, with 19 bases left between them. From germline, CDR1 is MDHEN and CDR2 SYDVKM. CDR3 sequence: CASRFGTYRGEQYF. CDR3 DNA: TGTGCCAGCAGATTCGGGACTTACAGGGGAGAGCAGTACTTC.

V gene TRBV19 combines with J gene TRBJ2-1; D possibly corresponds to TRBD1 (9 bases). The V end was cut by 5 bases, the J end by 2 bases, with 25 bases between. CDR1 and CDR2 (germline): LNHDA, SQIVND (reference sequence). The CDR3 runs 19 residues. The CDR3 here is CASSPRQGGLVHTYNEQFF. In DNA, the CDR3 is TGTGCCAGTAGTCCCAGACAGGGGGGACTAGTGCACACCTACAATGAGCAGTTCTTC.

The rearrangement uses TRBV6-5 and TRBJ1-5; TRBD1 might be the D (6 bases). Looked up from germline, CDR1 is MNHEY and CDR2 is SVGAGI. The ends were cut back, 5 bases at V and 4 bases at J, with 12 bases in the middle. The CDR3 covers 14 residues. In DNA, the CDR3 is TGTGCCAGCAGTACCGGGACAAGGAATCAGCCCCAGCATTTT. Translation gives CASSTGTRNQPQHF.

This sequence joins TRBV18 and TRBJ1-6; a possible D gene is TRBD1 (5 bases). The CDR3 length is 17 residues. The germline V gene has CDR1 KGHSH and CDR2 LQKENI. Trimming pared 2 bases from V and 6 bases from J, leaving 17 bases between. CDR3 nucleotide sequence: TGTGCCAGCTCACCAATACAGGACCCATGGGGTAATTCACCCCTCCACTTT. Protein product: CASSPIQDPWGNSPLHF. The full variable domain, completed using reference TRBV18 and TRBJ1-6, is NAGVMQNPRHLVRRRGQEARLRCSPMKGHSHVYWYRQLPEEGLKFMVYLQKENIIDESGMPKERFSAEFPKEGPSILRIQQVVRGDSAAYFCASSPIQDPWGNSPLHFGNGTRLTVT.

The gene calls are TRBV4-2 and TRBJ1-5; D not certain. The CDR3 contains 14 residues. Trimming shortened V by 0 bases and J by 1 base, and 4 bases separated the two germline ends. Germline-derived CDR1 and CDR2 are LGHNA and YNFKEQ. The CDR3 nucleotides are TGTGCCAGCAGCCAAGATAGGAGCAATCAGCCCCAGCATTTT. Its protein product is CASSQDRSNQPQHF.

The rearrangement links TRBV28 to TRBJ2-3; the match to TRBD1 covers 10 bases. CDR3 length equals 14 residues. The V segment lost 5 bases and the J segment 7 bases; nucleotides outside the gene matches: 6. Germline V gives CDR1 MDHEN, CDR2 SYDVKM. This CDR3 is CASSVRDRGNTQYF. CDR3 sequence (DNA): TGTGCCAGCAGTGTCCGGGACAGGGGAAATACGCAGTATTTT.

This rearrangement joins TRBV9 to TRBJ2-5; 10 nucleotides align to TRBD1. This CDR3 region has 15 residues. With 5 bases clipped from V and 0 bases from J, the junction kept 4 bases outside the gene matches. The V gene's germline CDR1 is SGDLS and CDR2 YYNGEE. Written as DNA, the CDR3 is TGTGCCAGCAGATCCGGGACAGGGGACCAAGAGACCCAGTACTTC. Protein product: CASRSGTGDQETQYF.

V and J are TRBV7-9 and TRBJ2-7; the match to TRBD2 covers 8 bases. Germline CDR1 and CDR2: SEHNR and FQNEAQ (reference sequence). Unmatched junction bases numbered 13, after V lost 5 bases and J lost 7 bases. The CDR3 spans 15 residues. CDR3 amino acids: CASSPDLTRGDEQYF. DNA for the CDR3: TGTGCCAGCAGCCCCGACCTTACGCGGGGGGATGAGCAGTACTTC.

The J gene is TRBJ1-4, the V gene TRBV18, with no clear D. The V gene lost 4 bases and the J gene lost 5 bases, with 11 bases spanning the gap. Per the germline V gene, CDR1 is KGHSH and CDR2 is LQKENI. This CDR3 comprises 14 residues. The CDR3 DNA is TGTGCCAGCTCACTGGACTATGGGAATGAAAAACTGTTTTTT. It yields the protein CASSLDYGNEKLFF.

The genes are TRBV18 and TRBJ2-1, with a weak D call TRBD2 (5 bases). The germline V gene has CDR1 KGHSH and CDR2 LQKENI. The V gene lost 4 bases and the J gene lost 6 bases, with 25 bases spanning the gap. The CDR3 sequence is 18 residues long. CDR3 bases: TGTGCCAGCTCACTCGAATCAGCAGGACTCCGCCCAGGCAATGAGCAGTTCTTC. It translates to CASSLESAGLRPGNEQFF. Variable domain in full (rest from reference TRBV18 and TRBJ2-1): NAGVMQNPRHLVRRRGQEARLRCSPMKGHSHVYWYRQLPEEGLKFMVYLQKENIIDESGMPKERFSAEFPKEGPSILRIQQVVRGDSAAYFCASSLESAGLRPGNEQFFGPGTRLTVL.

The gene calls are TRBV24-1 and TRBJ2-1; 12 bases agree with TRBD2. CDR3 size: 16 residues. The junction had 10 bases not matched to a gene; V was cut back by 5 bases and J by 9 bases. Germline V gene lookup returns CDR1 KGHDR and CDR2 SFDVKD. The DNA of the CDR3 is TGTGCCACCAGTGGCCCGCTAGCGGGAGGGCCTAGTGAGCAGTTCTTC. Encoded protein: CATSGPLAGGPSEQFF.

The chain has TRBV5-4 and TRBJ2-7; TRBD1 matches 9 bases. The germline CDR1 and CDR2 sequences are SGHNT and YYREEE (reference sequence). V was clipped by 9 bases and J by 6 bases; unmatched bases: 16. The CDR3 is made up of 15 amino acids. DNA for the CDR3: TGTGCCACTCATATTCCAGGGACAGGGTCTTCCGAGCAGTACTTC. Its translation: CATHIPGTGSSEQYF.

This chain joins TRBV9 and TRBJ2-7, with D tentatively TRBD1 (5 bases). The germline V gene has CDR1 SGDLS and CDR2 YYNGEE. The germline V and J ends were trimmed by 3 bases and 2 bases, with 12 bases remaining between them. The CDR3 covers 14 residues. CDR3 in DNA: TGTGCCAGCAGCGCCCCAGGACAACCCTACGAGCAGTACTTC. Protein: CASSAPGQPYEQYF.

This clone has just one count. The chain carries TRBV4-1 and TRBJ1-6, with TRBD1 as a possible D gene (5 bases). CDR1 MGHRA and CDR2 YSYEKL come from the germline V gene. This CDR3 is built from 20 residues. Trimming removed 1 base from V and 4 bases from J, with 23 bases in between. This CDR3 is CASSQVPPGADIFYNSPLHF. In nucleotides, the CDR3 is TGCGCCAGCAGCCAAGTCCCACCTGGGGCAGACATATTTTATAATTCACCCCTCCACTTT.

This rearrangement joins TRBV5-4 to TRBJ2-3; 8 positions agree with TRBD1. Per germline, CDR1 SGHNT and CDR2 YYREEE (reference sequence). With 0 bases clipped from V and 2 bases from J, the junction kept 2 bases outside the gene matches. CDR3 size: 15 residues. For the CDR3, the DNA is TGTGCCAGCAGCTTGGACAGGGGGATCACAGATACGCAGTATTTT. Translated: CASSLDRGITDTQYF.

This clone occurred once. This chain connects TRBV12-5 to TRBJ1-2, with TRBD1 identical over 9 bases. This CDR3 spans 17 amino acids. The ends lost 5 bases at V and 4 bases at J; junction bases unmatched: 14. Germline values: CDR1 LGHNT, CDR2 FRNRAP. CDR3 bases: TGTGCTAGTGGTCTACGCCCGACAGGGGGAAGGAGCTATGGCTACACCTTC. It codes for CASGLRPTGGRSYGYTF.

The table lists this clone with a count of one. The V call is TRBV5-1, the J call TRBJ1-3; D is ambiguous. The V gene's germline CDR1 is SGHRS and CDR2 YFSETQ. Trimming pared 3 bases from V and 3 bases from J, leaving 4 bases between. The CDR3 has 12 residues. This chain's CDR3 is CASSSLGNTIYF. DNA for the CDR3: TGCGCCAGCAGCTCACTTGGAAACACCATATATTTT.

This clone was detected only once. CDR3 sequence (DNA): TGTGCCAGCAGCCAACCGGGACAGGGGAAAAAAAAACTGTTTTTT. Translated, it gives CASSQPGQGKKKLFF. The genes are TRBV16 and TRBJ1-4; 10 bases match TRBD1. The germline V gene encodes CDR1 KGHSY and CDR2 FQNENV. The V gene end was trimmed by 2 bases and the J gene end by 9 bases; junction bases not matched to a gene: 6. This CDR3 region has 15 residues. Together with reference TRBV16 and TRBJ1-4, the CDR3 gives the full variable domain: GEEVAQTPKHLVRGEGQKAKLYCAPIKGHSYVFWYQQVLKNEFKFLISFQNENVFDETGMPKERFSAKCLPNSPCSLEIQATKLEDSAVYFCASSQPGQGKKKLFFGSGTQLSVL.

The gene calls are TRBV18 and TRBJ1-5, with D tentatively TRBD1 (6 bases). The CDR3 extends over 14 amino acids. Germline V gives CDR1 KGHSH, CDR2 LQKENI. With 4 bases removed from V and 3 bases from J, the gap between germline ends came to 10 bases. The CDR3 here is CASSRQGTNQPQHF. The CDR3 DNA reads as TGTGCCAGCTCACGGCAGGGGACCAATCAGCCCCAGCATTTT.

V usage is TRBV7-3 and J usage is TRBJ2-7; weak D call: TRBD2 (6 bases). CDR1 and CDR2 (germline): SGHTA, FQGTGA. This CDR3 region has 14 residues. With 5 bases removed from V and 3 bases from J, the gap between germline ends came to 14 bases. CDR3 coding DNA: TGTGCCAGCAGCGAATCGGGACTCAGCTACGAGCAGTACTTC. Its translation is CASSESGLSYEQYF.

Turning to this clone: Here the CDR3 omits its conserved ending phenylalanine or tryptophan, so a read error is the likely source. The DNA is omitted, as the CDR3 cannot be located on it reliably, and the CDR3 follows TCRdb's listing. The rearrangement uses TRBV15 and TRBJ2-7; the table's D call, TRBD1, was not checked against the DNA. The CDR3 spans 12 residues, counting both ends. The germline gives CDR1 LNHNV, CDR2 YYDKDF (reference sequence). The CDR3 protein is CATSRDQGQLRL.